This TCR beta chain was sequenced for a study of multiple sclerosis patients with progressive multifocal leukoencephalopathy. Overall study results and limits: TRBV and TRBJ usage showed no common pattern when PML developed. Most PML patients had lower entropy, suggesting less diverse TRB repertoires.

The CDR3 extends over 15 amino acids. The V end lost 6 bases, the J end lost 1 base, and 13 bases lay between the germline ends. Germline V gene lookup returns CDR1 MDHEN and CDR2 SYDVKM. Remarks on this clone: What it binds is unknown.

The time point: five to six months of natalizumab therapy. TCRdb keeps only in-frame clones here, not all; method: immunoSEQ multiplex PCR. The sample yields 29,000 or so clones, about 90% seen once. The source was PBMCs, collected from a patient treated with natalizumab. This chain joins TRBV28 and TRBJ1-5; D may be TRBD1 (5 bases). The receptor comes from a human donor with multiple sclerosis. Written as DNA, the CDR3 is TGTGCCAGCAGCTCACCCCGGGACAGCAATCAGCCCCAGCATTTT. This encodes CASSSPRDSNQPQHF.